A single sample is the source of the 28 T cell receptor beta chains below, sequenced in a study of blood T cell repertoires in COVID-19. The repertoire was sequenced with immunoSEQ multiplex PCR; TCRdb's copy has only in-frame clones and lacks some. The sample lists under 300,000 clones; approximately 83% were seen once. Sequencing was carried out using peripheral blood. The receptors stem from a human donor in a cohort sampled during active COVID-19.

The chain employs TRBV6-5 and TRBJ1-2, with D possibly matching TRBD1 (6 bases). V lost 7 bases and J 4 bases, leaving 10 bases between the germline ends. This CDR3 is built from 12 residues. Germline V gene lookup returns CDR1 MNHEY and CDR2 SVGAGI. The DNA for the CDR3 is TGTGCCAGCAAGCAGGGGCTCTATGGCTACACCTTC. Translating it yields CASKQGLYGYTF.

This clone appeared a single time. The chain is built from TRBV7-8 and TRBJ2-7; D might be TRBD2 (6 bases). The CDR3 is made up of 14 amino acids. Germline V CDR1 and CDR2: SGHVS, FQNEAQ. Trimming took 9 bases from V and 0 from J, leaving 15 bases between them. This chain's CDR3 is CASLRGRSSYEQYF. The CDR3 DNA is TGTGCCAGTCTACGGGGGAGGAGCTCCTACGAGCAGTACTTC.

In regard to this clone: The sample has other DNA sequences that encode this CDR3 too. V usage is TRBV28 and J usage is TRBJ1-2, with 9 bases matching TRBD1. Germline V gives CDR1 MDHEN, CDR2 SYDVKM. The V gene end was trimmed by 4 bases and the J gene end by 2 bases; junction bases not matched to a gene: 2. This CDR3 contains 14 residues. The CDR3 region has the DNA TGTGCCAGCAGTTCGGGACAGGGAAACTATGGCTACACCTTC. Translated, it gives CASSSGQGNYGYTF.

The rearrangement uses TRBV10-3 and TRBJ2-7; TRBD2 aligns across 9 bases. Germline CDR1 ENHRY, CDR2 SYGVKD. The CDR3 length is 14 residues. V lost 5 bases and J lost 3; bases outside the gene matches: 5. The CDR3 reads CAISQGGRGYEQYF. The CDR3, as DNA: TGTGCCATCAGTCAGGGCGGGAGGGGCTACGAGCAGTACTTC.

The chain uses TRBV14 and TRBJ2-7; possibly TRBD1 for D (5 bases). Germline-derived CDR1 and CDR2 are SGHDN and FVKESK. Trimming took off 2 bases at V and 1 base at J, with 18 bases between the two ends. The length of the CDR3 is 17 residues. CDR3 in amino acids: CASSQTFYRKVSYEQYF. In nucleotides, the CDR3 is TGTGCCAGCAGCCAAACCTTTTACAGGAAGGTATCCTACGAGCAGTACTTC.

The chain joins TRBV11-3 to TRBJ2-1, with 12 bases aligning to TRBD1. With V trimmed by 5 bases and J by 2 bases, 4 bases remained unmatched. The CDR3 consists of 16 residues. Germline V CDR1 and CDR2: SGHNT, YENEEA. CDR3 nucleotide sequence: TGTGCCAGCAGCCCTGGGACAGGGGGCACCTACAATGAGCAGTTCTTC. This gives the protein CASSPGTGGTYNEQFF.

The chain combines TRBV3-1 (or the pseudogene TRBV3-2) with TRBJ1-3; weak D call: TRBD1 (6 bases). The germline gives CDR1 LGHDT, CDR2 YNNKEL (reference sequence). Trimming pared 2 bases from V and 0 bases from J, leaving 8 bases between. The CDR3 is made up of 15 amino acids. The DNA for the CDR3 is TGTGCCAGCAGCCAAAGGACAGTCTCTGGAAACACCATATATTTT. This encodes CASSQRTVSGNTIYF.

The gene calls are TRBV5-1 and TRBJ1-3; D is possibly TRBD1 (6 bases). The V end was cut by 1 base, the J end by 6 bases, with 11 bases between. The CDR3 runs to 14 residues. CDR1 is SGHRS, CDR2 YFSETQ, per germline. CDR3 DNA: TGCGCCAGCAGCTTGAACAGGGAGACAAACACCATATATTTT. This translates into CASSLNRETNTIYF.

The V call is TRBV13, the J call TRBJ2-7; 9 bases align to TRBD1. V lost 5 bases and J lost 3; bases outside the gene matches: 11. Germline V gene data show CDR1 as PRHDT and CDR2 as FYEKMQ (reference sequence). This CDR3 comprises 16 residues. CDR3 loop: CASSAGGGQGGYEQYF. In DNA form, the CDR3 reads TGTGCCAGCAGCGCGGGCGGGGGACAGGGAGGCTACGAGCAGTACTTC.

J is TRBJ2-1 and V is TRBV3-1 (or the pseudogene TRBV3-2); 9 bases align to TRBD2. V lost 4 bases, J lost 11 bases, and 3 bases stayed unmatched. The CDR3 contains 12 residues. The V gene's germline CDR1 is LGHDT and CDR2 YNNKEL (reference sequence). Here the CDR3 reads CASSRSGSKQFF. The CDR3 nucleotides are TGTGCCAGCAGCCGTAGCGGGAGTAAGCAGTTCTTC.

The CDR3 spells CASSLQGAAGNTIYF. The DNA for the CDR3 is TGTGCCAGCAGCTTACAGGGGGCAGCTGGAAACACCATATATTTT. This rearrangement joins TRBV7-2 to TRBJ1-3; TRBD1 matches at 8 bases. CDR1 and CDR2 from the germline V gene are SGHTA and FQGNSA. CDR3 length equals 15 residues. J lost 2 bases, V lost 2 bases, and 2 bases had no gene match. Full variable domain (missing parts from reference TRBV7-2 and TRBJ1-3): GAGVSQSPSNKVTEKGKDVELRCDPISGHTALYWYRQSLGQGLEFLIYFQGNSAPDKSGLPSDRFSAERTGGSVSTLTIQRTQQEDSAVYLCASSLQGAAGNTIYFGEGSWLTVV.

This sequence joins TRBV28 and TRBJ1-2; D call uncertain. This CDR3 contains 12 residues. Looked up from germline, CDR1 is MDHEN and CDR2 is SYDVKM. V lost 6 bases, J lost 3 bases, and 8 bases lay in between. CDR3 coding DNA: TGTGCCAGCAGGGGAGCGGACTATGGCTACACCTTC. Translation: CASRGADYGYTF.

This sequence joins TRBV4-3 and TRBJ1-5; D remains ambiguous. This CDR3 has 14 residues. Trimming pared 0 bases from V and 5 bases from J, leaving 8 bases between. Germline V gene sequence: CDR1 LGHNA, CDR2 YSLEER. CDR3 nucleotides: TGCGCCAGCAGCCAAGAGGGAGGAGATCAGCCCCAGCATTTT. This translates into CASSQEGGDQPQHF.

This chain uses TRBV9 with TRBJ2-7; 8 bases are shared with TRBD1. The CDR3 sequence is 14 residues long. Per the germline V gene, CDR1 is SGDLS and CDR2 is YYNGEE. V gave up 1 base and J gave up 2 bases; unmatched junction bases: 2. CDR3 amino acids: CASSVTDRAYEQYF. CDR3 DNA sequence: TGTGCCAGCAGCGTAACGGACAGGGCCTACGAGCAGTACTTC. The complete variable domain, with remaining parts taken from reference TRBV9 and TRBJ2-7, reads DSGVTQTPKHLITATGQRVTLRCSPRSGDLSVYWYQQSLDQGLQFLIQYYNGEERAKGNILERFSAQQFPDLHSELNLSSLELGDSALYFCASSVTDRAYEQYFGPGTRLTVT.

The J gene is TRBJ1-3, the V gene TRBV19; unclear D gene. Germline loops: CDR1 LNHDA, CDR2 SQIVND (reference sequence). V gave up 5 bases and J gave up 0 bases, with 8 bases separating them. The CDR3 has 14 residues. CDR3 region: CASSSKISGNTIYF. The CDR3 DNA is TGTGCCAGTAGTTCTAAGATCTCTGGAAACACCATATATTTT.

As to this clone: The sample carries other DNA sequences with the same CDR3. V is TRBV18 and J is TRBJ2-7, with TRBD2 identical over 13 bases. Germline CDR1 and CDR2: KGHSH and LQKENI. J lost 7 bases, V lost 3 bases, and 0 bases had no gene match. This CDR3 region has 13 residues. CDR3 amino acids: CASSPGLAGEQYF. Written as DNA, the CDR3 is TGTGCCAGCTCACCGGGACTAGCGGGGGAGCAGTACTTC.

On this clone: At one boundary the junction diverges from the germline segment, which might be a read error. The gene calls are TRBV29-1 and TRBJ1-1, with 7 bases lining up with TRBD1. Germline V gene data show CDR1 as SQVTM and CDR2 as ANQGSEA. The CDR3 extends over 12 amino acids. This CDR3 reads CSVPLPGTVLTF. CDR3 nucleotides: TGCAGCGTACCTCTTCCCGGGACAGTCCTCACCTTT.

V usage is TRBV5-4 and J usage is TRBJ1-6; the D is unclear. The CDR3 extends over 14 amino acids. CDR1 is SGHNT and CDR2 is YYREEE in the germline V gene (reference sequence). Trimming left V 3 bases short and J 8 bases short, with 12 bases between. CDR3 bases: TGTGCCAGCAGCTCCAAGGAGAGACATTCACCCCTCCACTTT. Amino acids: CASSSKERHSPLHF.

The V gene is TRBV29-1, the J gene TRBJ2-2; D remains unclear. Germline lookup yields CDR1 SQVTM and CDR2 ANQGSEA. The CDR3 extends over 13 amino acids. V was clipped by 4 bases and J by 1 base, with 7 bases between them. The CDR3 loop is CSVGYMNTGELFF. As DNA, the CDR3 is TGCAGCGTTGGGTACATGAACACCGGGGAGCTGTTTTTT.

The chain employs TRBV28 and TRBJ2-7; D gene ambiguous. Germline-derived CDR1 and CDR2 are MDHEN and SYDVKM. CDR3 length: 15 amino acids. The V and J ends lost 1 base and 3 bases respectively, with 13 bases between them. The CDR3 is CASSLLASSFYEQYF. The CDR3 DNA reads TGTGCCAGCAGTTTATTGGCATCGTCGTTCTACGAGCAGTACTTC. The complete variable domain, with remaining parts taken from reference TRBV28 and TRBJ2-7, reads DVKVTQSSRYLVKRTGEKVFLECVQDMDHENMFWYRQDPGLGLRLIYFSYDVKMKEKGDIPEGYSVSREKKERFSLILESASTNQTSMYLCASSLLASSFYEQYFGPGTRLTVT.

The rearrangement uses TRBV24-1 and TRBJ1-2, with D possibly matching TRBD1 (6 bases). The CDR3 is 15 residues long. With 4 bases removed from V and 6 bases from J, the gap between germline ends came to 17 bases. The germline V gene encodes CDR1 KGHDR and CDR2 SFDVKD. Written as DNA, the CDR3 is TGTGCCACCAGTGACCTCGAAGCTAGGGGGAATGGCTACACCTTC. Translation: CATSDLEARGNGYTF.

The rearrangement links TRBV3-1 (or the pseudogene TRBV3-2) to TRBJ1-3; D unclear. This CDR3 has 12 amino acids. Trimming cost V 4 bases and J 2 bases, with 3 bases left between them. Per the germline V gene, CDR1 is LGHDT and CDR2 is YNNKEL (reference sequence). CDR3 amino acids: CASSLTGNTIYF. CDR3 coding DNA: TGTGCCAGCAGCCTAACTGGAAACACCATATATTTT.

The chain has TRBV28 and TRBJ2-7; tentative D call: TRBD1 (5 bases). CDR3 size: 14 residues. Trimming left V 1 base short and J 3 bases short, with 10 bases between. Per germline, CDR1 MDHEN and CDR2 SYDVKM. The CDR3 here is CASSLSRQFYEQYF. The CDR3 bases are TGTGCCAGCAGTTTATCGCGACAGTTCTACGAGCAGTACTTC.

In its sample, this clone was seen a few times. This chain uses TRBV6-5 with TRBJ1-1; 7 bases align to TRBD1. Germline loops: CDR1 MNHEY, CDR2 SVGAGI. This CDR3 is 13 amino acids long. The V and J ends lost 3 bases and 8 bases, in that order; junction bases with no gene match: 6. The CDR3 DNA sequence: TGTGCCAGCAGTTATCACCGACAGGGCGAAGCTTTCTTT. Translated, it gives CASSYHRQGEAFF.

The J gene is TRBJ2-2, the V gene TRBV6-5; 9 bases align to TRBD1. Germline V gene data show CDR1 as MNHEY and CDR2 as SVGAGI. V dropped 7 bases and J dropped 5; count of bases not matched to a gene: 5. This CDR3 spans 14 amino acids. CDR3 amino acids: CASIWDRATGELFF. CDR3 nucleotides: TGTGCCAGCATATGGGACAGGGCTACCGGGGAGCTGTTTTTT.

The CDR3 DNA is TGTGCCTGGAGTCCCTCGGCTAGCGGGAGTGGGGAGCTGTTTTTT. Translated, it gives CAWSPSASGSGELFF. The chain recombines TRBV30 with TRBJ2-2; 10 bases align to TRBD2. Per the germline V gene, CDR1 is GTSNPN and CDR2 is SVGIG (reference sequence). The trim removed 2 bases at V and 8 bases at J, leaving 8 bases unmatched. This CDR3 has 15 amino acids.

The chain recombines TRBV18 with TRBJ2-7; 7 bases fit TRBD2. Per the germline V gene, CDR1 is KGHSH and CDR2 is LQKENI. There are 18 residues in the CDR3. V lost 3 bases to trimming and J lost 2 bases; unmatched junction nucleotides: 16. DNA of the CDR3: TGTGCCAGCTCACCCACACGCCCAACTCAGCGGGGTACCTACGAGCAGTACTTC. This encodes CASSPTRPTQRGTYEQYF.

The V and J genes are TRBV28 and TRBJ2-5; tentative D call: TRBD1 (5 bases). The CDR3 sequence is 15 residues long. Germline CDR1 is MDHEN and CDR2 is SYDVKM. The V gene lost 3 bases and the J gene lost 5 bases, with 16 bases spanning the gap. CDR3: CASSFRPTGFETQYF. The DNA for the CDR3 is TGTGCCAGCAGTTTCCGGCCTACAGGATTTGAGACCCAGTACTTC.